What follows is one TCR beta chain and its context. The antigen it binds to is not known. No base quality values were provided; no much bigger clone lies one nucleotide off. The receptor library was made with the immunoSEQ multiplex PCR assay. For the multiplex PCR, a mixture combining 60 forward primers for TCR Vbeta segments and 13 reverse primers for TCR Jbeta segments was used. The CDR3 region of rearranged TCR beta genes was amplified from genomic DNA with a multiplex PCR assay. On the Illumina HiSeq System, the amplified TCR beta libraries were sequenced as 87-base-pair reads. As for how the authors treated the data: In a later analysis, tens of millions of unique TCR beta chains were counted across the roughly 670 repertoires, and about 10 million of these chains were shared by at least two donors. Raw reads were error-corrected and collapsed into unique sequences by a nearest-neighbor algorithm in which closely related sequences were merged to remove PCR and sequencing errors. CDR3 sequences were aligned to IMGT reference sequences to assign V, D and J gene segments. For a sequence to be retained, a match of at least six nucleotides to both a V gene segment and a J gene segment was required. Rearrangements were called productive when the CDR3 lacked stop codons and stayed in frame with V and J; all others were non-productive. Following IMGT convention, CDR3 was defined as the stretch from the second conserved V-encoded cysteine up to the conserved J-encoded phenylalanine. In an earlier analysis of 587 of the donors, sequences lacking an unambiguous match to a single V gene segment were excluded. An earlier analysis of several hundred of the donors classified V segments as functional when productive rearrangements were above 56.7% and as segregating when the standard deviation between donors was above 5%. A statistical classification framework was built to diagnose cytomegalovirus status from the catalog of TCR beta chain sequences. V and J gene assignment, in a later analysis, came from comparing TCR nucleotide sequences with IMGT/GENE-DB human TR gene sequences. Using the TCRdist pipeline, a later analysis assigned CDR3 sequences along with most-parsimonious VDJ recombination scenarios. A later analysis defined each TCR beta chain by its CDR3 amino acid sequence plus V-gene family, and excluded reads lacking a unique V-gene family. In a later analysis, approximately 590 highly shared, low-generation-probability nucleotide sequences were removed to address suspected cross-contamination and a sequencing artifact. A later analysis calculated a clonal expansion index for each public chain from normalized within-repertoire ranks of inferred template counts. In a later analysis, generation probabilities were computed using a VDJ recombination model fitted to out-of-frame rearrangements, and the results were checked against IGoR. A later analysis scored TCR-TCR, TCR-HLA and TCR-CMV co-occurrence with hypergeometric tests, applying a repertoire-size bias correction to TCR pairs. To estimate false discovery rates, a later analysis permuted the HLA or CMV assignments 20 times. In a later analysis, co-occurring TCRs were grouped with DBSCAN, and TCRdist sequence similarity was added when clustering was performed within HLA-allele-positive subsets. Co-occurrence clustering excluded repertoires with fewer than 30,000 or more than 120,000 public chains, plus five with anomalous nucleotide sharing. TCRdb mirrors the immuneACCESS table, restricted to in-frame sequences. Some clones are absent from its copies; in checked studies, under half trace to an unresolved V gene, and the reason for the others is unknown. That table is the source of V, J and clone size, and D and trimming were worked out from the DNA. The sample table holds under 200,000 clones, of which about four fifths were seen once. The ten largest account for about 0.5% of the sample.

These data are taken from a study of cytomegalovirus exposure and HLA in healthy donors (TCRdb year 2017). Background on the whole study: According to an earlier analysis of a few hundred of the donors, 150 million to 200 million T cells yielded some 110 million unique TCR beta sequences and less than 300 Gb of sequence data. Approximately 300 gigabases of sequencing data and around 90 million unique TCR sequences made up an early release that covered 640 HLA-typed donors. Among the approximately 430 genotyped donors, approximately 76% belonged to the genetic ancestry cluster associated with self-reported Caucasian donors. The study was designed to test whether signatures of past pathogen exposure could be identified by cataloging public T cell receptors. The T cell repertoires of 700 or so subjects were profiled by immunosequencing and related to cytomegalovirus serostatus. Along with the 666-subject first cohort, a separate validation cohort of over a hundred different subjects was used. The study combined high-throughput TCR immunosequencing, statistical association of individual TCRs with disease status, and machine learning to predict cytomegalovirus infection status. A later analysis re-analyzed previously published TCR beta repertoires from 660 or so donors and added high-resolution HLA genotyping to study TCR occurrence patterns. In the later analysis, no new phenotypic data were used to find candidate immune exposures; instead, reliance was placed on TCR beta sequences and their occurrence across donors. To decide whether each TCR beta V gene segment behaved as functional or pseudogenic, an earlier analysis of some 540 of the donors relied on high-throughput TCR beta sequencing. Alongside the repertoire data, information on donor age, sex, ethnicity and CMV serostatus was compiled. A later genetic analysis took genome-wide SNP genotypes for about three fifths of the roughly 700 donors and used that subset as a discovery cohort. Every repertoire in the discovery cohort had been generated on one and the same sequencing platform. HLA typing covered class I and class II loci at four-digit resolution. The number of donors typed differed by locus, with about 629-640 for A, B, C, DRB1 and DQB1, around 500 for DQA1, nearly 610 for DPA1, and some 470 for DPB1. Roughly 5 DR-DQ haplotypes were treated as single units for association and clustering because of strong linkage in the cohort. Among approximately 370 genotyped donors of the cohort, an average of approximately 240,000 unique TCR beta nucleotide sequences was sequenced per donor, of which approximately 18% were non-productive.

The cohort was made up of approximately 670 healthy bone marrow donors. All cohort members were sampled while nominally healthy, although unrecorded immune exposures were likely present. The donor tested CMV seronegative and was one of the 352 seronegative cohort members. Each donor provided a peripheral blood sample, and peripheral blood mononuclear cells were used for TCR beta sequencing. Genomic DNA extraction from the blood cell samples was performed with the Qiagen DNeasy Blood Extraction Kit. The study at large found these results: In vitro tests confirmed that three of the cytomegalovirus-associated TCR beta chains recognize cytomegalovirus antigens. Linkage disequilibrium might explain the correlated functional status among segregating V segments, but an unknown experimental factor could not be ruled out. Most TCR sequences were seen in very few donors, while some public TCRs were found in many individuals. A total of 150 to 200 TCR beta chains were listed by the study as associated with cytomegalovirus. Some IMGT-functional V segments, including TRBV6-2 and TRBV6-3, could not be told apart with the 87-base-pair reads, so those segments were excluded. HLA typing was unavailable for some donors at each locus, so association tests used only the typed subset. A later genetic analysis associated a missense DCLRE1C variant with V-gene and J-gene trimming of TCR beta chains, and an independent cohort replicated the association. According to the authors, the approach could potentially be generalized to other disease states and immunological phenotypes. In both the original and validation cohorts, the classifier was reported to diagnose cytomegalovirus status with high specificity and sensitivity. In an earlier analysis of 587 of the donors, most TCR beta V segments appeared in productive rearrangements about 90% or about 30% of the time, broadly matching IMGT annotations. In this cohort, only TCR beta chains were sequenced, and detectable features were limited by the absence of alpha or paired-chain data. Compared with equally common non-associated chains, HLA-associated TCR beta chains in a later analysis were more clonally expanded and had lower generation probabilities. According to a later genetic analysis, donors in an Asian-associated ancestry cluster had fewer N-insertions in productive TCRs than the approximately 630-donor mean. Specific HLA alleles were associated with over 15,000 TCR beta sequences at a false discovery rate of 0.05 in a later analysis. In a later analysis, the rate of TCR association differed among HLA loci, with DRB1 alleles having the most associated TCRs and HLA-C alleles having the fewest. Because counts were too low, seventeen rarely observed V segments, including chromosome 9 orphons, were excluded from the earlier analysis of some 590 of the donors. For the cohort, immune exposure information was limited to CMV serostatus. Several of the top co-occurrence clusters appeared to be linked to parvovirus B19, influenza, CMV and Epstein-Barr virus, according to a later analysis. Presence/absence analyses assumed roughly uniform sequencing depth across donors, an assumption that may not hold. A further reported finding was that TCR beta sequences accurately predicted the HLA-A and HLA-B alleles for most subjects in the first cohort. When HLA alleles, especially DR and DQ, strongly co-occurred, TCR associations were difficult to assign to individual alleles. A cluster of highly shared sequence variants was judged likely to be a technical artifact of the sequencing pipeline. A later analysis found that most CMV-associated TCR beta chains appeared HLA-restricted, with HLA associations seemingly driven largely by CMV exposure.

For CDR1 and CDR2, the germline V gene lists MDHEN and SYDVKM. Germline trimming: 7 bases from V, 6 bases from J; junction bases outside gene matches: 9. The CDR3 goes from the cysteine to the phenylalanine over 13 residues. CDR3 DNA only is kept here, 39 bases in frame from base 1. Sequences were obtained from PBMCs. The chain links TRBV28 with TRBJ2-7; TRBD1 agrees with 7 junctional bases. This clonotype was obtained from a woman between 50 and 59 years old in good health and CMV-seronegative. The CDR3 region: CASISGGWGEQYF. The nucleotide sequence reads TGTGCCAGCATTTCAGGGGGATGGGGCGAGCAGTACTTC.